These 27 T cell receptor beta chains came from one sample sequenced in a study of T cell responses to AZD1222 COVID-19 vaccine. Sequencing used immunoSEQ multiplex PCR; TCRdb keeps in-frame clones, though not all of them. The table records roughly 130,000 clones, approximately 90% of them present only once. The sample in question was peripheral blood, obtained on day 0 of AZD1222 vaccination. The source is an adult in good health.

Notes on this clone: One end of the junction does not line up with germline, which may come from a read error. This chain links TRBV24-1 with TRBJ1-1; TRBD1 might be the D (5 bases). The CDR3 has 13 amino acids. Germline values: CDR1 KGHDR, CDR2 SFDVKD. The CDR3 sequence: CATCDAQETEAFF. In nucleotides, the CDR3 is TGTGCCACCTGTGATGCACAGGAAACTGAAGCTTTCTTT.

The rearrangement joins TRBV7-9 to TRBJ1-2; no firm D call. V dropped 1 base and J dropped 7 bases, with 16 bases sitting between them. Germline CDR1 reads SEHNR; CDR2 reads FQNEAQ (reference sequence). The CDR3 extends over 15 amino acids. CDR3 region: CASSLGVQLGSGYTF. As DNA, the CDR3 is TGTGCCAGCAGCTTAGGGGTGCAGTTGGGGAGTGGCTACACCTTC.

This clone was observed once. The chain combines TRBV30 with TRBJ1-3; possibly TRBD1 for D (5 bases). Germline values: CDR1 GTSNPN, CDR2 SVGIG (reference sequence). Deletions cut 4 bases from V and 3 bases from J, with 13 bases between. The length of the CDR3 is 14 residues. CDR3 loop: CAWIRSGVGNTIYF. DNA for the CDR3: TGTGCCTGGATACGTTCGGGGGTTGGAAACACCATATATTTT.

The gene calls are TRBV19 and TRBJ2-3, with 10 bases fitting TRBD1. Germline V lookup: CDR1 LNHDA, CDR2 SQIVND (reference sequence). The CDR3 length is 16 residues. V trimming: 7 bases; J trimming: 1 base; junction bases outside the gene matches: 8. CDR3 nucleotide sequence: TGTGCCAGTACTCCGTCCGGGACAGGGGGCACAGATACGCAGTATTTT. Encoded protein: CASTPSGTGGTDTQYF.

The chain uses TRBV4-1 and TRBJ2-2, with 9 bases aligning to TRBD1. V lost 2 bases to trimming and J lost 3 bases; unmatched junction nucleotides: 7. This CDR3 has 17 residues. CDR1 MGHRA and CDR2 YSYEKL come from the germline V gene. CDR3 bases: TGCGCCAGCAGCCAACTAGGACAGGGGAAAGACACCGGGGAGCTGTTTTTT. Its protein product is CASSQLGQGKDTGELFF.

The gene calls are TRBV6-2 or TRBV6-3 and TRBJ2-7; 8 bases align to TRBD2. The CDR3 sequence is 15 residues long. The V gene's germline CDR1 is MNHEY and CDR2 SVGEGT. V lost 6 bases and J lost 4; bases outside the gene matches: 11. The CDR3 DNA sequence: TGTGCCAGCAGCCGAGAGCGGGGGACCTATTACGAGCAGTACTTC. It translates to CASSRERGTYYEQYF.

The chain has TRBV7-9 and TRBJ1-1; the D is unclear. CDR1 is SEHNR, CDR2 FQNEAQ, per germline (reference sequence). The CDR3 runs to 14 residues. The V gene lost 6 bases and the J gene lost 0 bases, with 11 bases spanning the gap. CDR3 bases: TGTGCCAGCAGTCGTCAGGAAGTGAACACTGAAGCTTTCTTT. Its protein product is CASSRQEVNTEAFF.

V and J are TRBV2 and TRBJ1-2, with 7 nucleotides matching TRBD1. V lost 6 bases and J lost 2; bases outside the gene matches: 9. CDR1 is SNHLY and CDR2 is FYNNEI in the germline V gene. The CDR3 extends over 15 amino acids. The chain's CDR3 is CASRATGTANYGYTF. CDR3 nucleotide sequence: TGTGCCAGCAGGGCCACCGGGACAGCCAACTATGGCTACACCTTC.

The chain is built from TRBV7-9 and TRBJ2-7, with D uncertain. The CDR3 contains 12 residues. Trimming took off 0 bases at V and 6 bases at J, with 6 bases between the two ends. Germline V CDR1 and CDR2: SEHNR, FQNEAQ (reference sequence). CDR3 nucleotides: TGTGCCAGCAGCTTAGCCCCCCTCGAGCAGTACTTC. Residues: CASSLAPLEQYF.

This clone was counted a few times. The rearrangement joins TRBV2 to TRBJ2-5, with TRBD2 matching 9 bases. J gave up 7 bases and V 6 bases, and 9 bases lay outside the gene matches. The germline CDR1 and CDR2 sequences are SNHLY and FYNNEI. The length of the CDR3 is 14 residues. The CDR3 DNA is TGTGCCAGCAGGGGGACTAGCTCAAGTCGGACCCAGTACTTC. This sequence encodes CASRGTSSSRTQYF.

The chain joins TRBV12-3 or TRBV12-4 to TRBJ1-2; 7 bases are shared with TRBD1. This CDR3 spans 13 amino acids. J lost 7 bases, V lost 6 bases, and 8 bases had no gene match. CDR3 in amino acids: CASSGFRQGGYTF. In nucleotides, the CDR3 is TGTGCCAGCAGCGGATTCCGACAGGGTGGCTACACCTTC.

The J gene is TRBJ1-4, the V gene TRBV6-5; a weak D match, TRBD1 (5 bases). From germline, CDR1 is MNHEY and CDR2 SVGAGI. The V gene lost 11 bases and the J gene lost 10 bases, with 20 bases spanning the gap. The CDR3 runs to 13 residues. This CDR3 is CAQRGRGQGKLFF. As DNA, the CDR3 is TGTGCCCAACGGGGGAGGGGCCAGGGAAAACTGTTTTTT.

This chain joins TRBV18 and TRBJ1-4; TRBD1 matches 8 bases. The trim removed 6 bases at V and 7 bases at J, leaving 4 bases unmatched. CDR1 is KGHSH and CDR2 is LQKENI in the germline V gene. This CDR3 contains 13 residues. CDR3 residues: CASSVRGLEKLFF. Here the CDR3 DNA reads TGTGCCAGCTCGGTCAGGGGGCTTGAAAAACTGTTTTTT.

This rearrangement joins TRBV5-1 to TRBJ2-7; D may be TRBD1 (6 bases). Trimming pared 1 base from V and 9 bases from J, leaving 14 bases between. The CDR3 totals 13 residues. Germline V gives CDR1 SGHRS, CDR2 YFSETQ. The CDR3 here is CASSLQGPTVQYF. CDR3 bases: TGCGCCAGCAGCTTGCAGGGGCCTACCGTGCAGTACTTC.

This chain uses TRBV20-1 with TRBJ2-1, with a tentative D call TRBD2 (6 bases). Trimming took off 3 bases at V and 9 bases at J, with 6 bases between the two ends. Germline CDR1 reads DFQATT; CDR2 reads SNEGSKA (reference sequence). The CDR3 contains 10 residues. The CDR3 sequence: CSARRGEQFF. For the CDR3, the DNA is TGCAGTGCTAGGCGGGGTGAGCAGTTCTTC.

The chain joins TRBV3-1 (or the pseudogene TRBV3-2) to TRBJ1-6, with D perhaps matching TRBD1 (5 bases). V lost 1 base and J lost 9, with 16 bases in between. CDR3 length: 16 amino acids. Germline CDR1 is LGHDT and CDR2 is YNNKEL (reference sequence). CDR3 sequence: CASSQVFPRAGSPLHF. CDR3 coding DNA: TGTGCCAGCAGCCAAGTTTTCCCCAGGGCGGGTTCACCCCTCCACTTT.

Turning to this clone: A junction boundary mismatches the germline segment, possibly from a read error. This chain joins TRBV5-1 and TRBJ2-1; tentatively, D is TRBD1 or TRBD2 (5 bases each). The CDR3 has 12 residues. Germline loops: CDR1 SGHRS, CDR2 YFSETQ. DNA of the CDR3: TGCGCCAGCAGCTCGGGAAGGGACCGCAGAATCTTC. This gives the protein CASSSGRDRRIF.

The chain uses TRBV18 and TRBJ2-7; tentative D call: TRBD2 (5 bases). CDR1 and CDR2 from the germline V gene are KGHSH and LQKENI. Trimming removed 3 bases from V and 5 bases from J, with 11 bases in between. The CDR3 is 13 residues long. The CDR3 reads CASSPDARDEQYF. CDR3 bases: TGTGCCAGCTCACCGGACGCGAGGGACGAGCAGTACTTC.

The V gene is TRBV9, the J gene TRBJ1-2; TRBD1 matches 8 bases. This CDR3 comprises 15 residues. The junction had 11 bases not matched to a gene; V was cut back by 4 bases and J by 6 bases. Per germline, CDR1 SGDLS and CDR2 YYNGEE. CDR3 loop: CASSLRTGRTDGYTF. The CDR3 DNA sequence: TGTGCCAGCAGCTTACGGACAGGGAGAACTGATGGCTACACCTTC.

The CDR3 reads CTSSQRLLAGGYNEQFF. DNA for the CDR3: TGCACCAGCAGCCAACGTCTTTTAGCGGGGGGCTACAATGAGCAGTTCTTC. The V and J genes are TRBV1 and TRBJ2-1; the listed D gene, TRBD2, was not tested against the DNA. TRBV1 is a listed pseudogene. The CDR3 has 17 residues.

The chain joins TRBV6-5 to TRBJ2-2; possibly TRBD1 for D (6 bases). Germline V gives CDR1 MNHEY, CDR2 SVGAGI. The V and J ends lost 0 bases and 0 bases respectively, with 8 bases between them. This CDR3 spans 16 amino acids. CDR3 loop: CASSYSYRANTGELFF. CDR3 nucleotides: TGTGCCAGCAGTTACTCATACAGGGCGAACACCGGGGAGCTGTTTTTT.

This chain connects TRBV28 to TRBJ2-5; 9 nucleotides match TRBD2. The CDR3 contains 13 residues. The junction had 11 bases not matched to a gene; V was cut back by 11 bases and J by 7 bases. Germline CDR1 is MDHEN and CDR2 is SYDVKM. CDR3 protein: CALAGTRGGTQYF. The CDR3 DNA follows: TGTGCCCTAGCGGGGACCAGGGGTGGGACCCAGTACTTC.

The chain links TRBV10-3 to TRBJ1-2; D is unclear. CDR1 ENHRY and CDR2 SYGVKD come from the germline V gene. CDR3 length: 12 residues. V lost 2 bases to trimming and J lost 2 bases, with 3 bases between them. The CDR3 nucleotides read TGTGCCATCAGTGAGCCGAACTATGGCTACACCTTC. Protein product: CAISEPNYGYTF.

The rearrangement joins TRBV18 to TRBJ1-5; no firm D call. The length of the CDR3 is 14 residues. CDR1 and CDR2 (germline): KGHSH, LQKENI. Trimming stripped 2 bases from V and 2 bases from J, with 7 bases between. CDR3 DNA: TGTGCCAGCTCACCAAGGGCCCGCAATCAGCCCCAGCATTTT. It encodes CASSPRARNQPQHF. The entire variable domain, with the rest obtained from reference TRBV18 and TRBJ1-5, is as follows: NAGVMQNPRHLVRRRGQEARLRCSPMKGHSHVYWYRQLPEEGLKFMVYLQKENIIDESGMPKERFSAEFPKEGPSILRIQQVVRGDSAAYFCASSPRARNQPQHFGDGTRLSIL.

The chain carries TRBV5-4 and TRBJ2-5; possible D gene TRBD1, 5 bases. V lost 1 base, J lost 5 bases, and 9 bases lay in between. The CDR3 has 13 residues. The germline gives CDR1 SGHNT, CDR2 YYREEE (reference sequence). CDR3 protein: CASSLPGLETQYF. The CDR3 coding sequence is TGTGCCAGCAGCTTGCCAGGGTTGGAGACCCAGTACTTC.

The chain has TRBV2 and TRBJ2-7; perhaps TRBD2 as D (6 bases). CDR3 size: 11 residues. From germline, CDR1 is SNHLY and CDR2 FYNNEI. CDR3: CVTGGSYEQYF. The CDR3 DNA reads as TGTGTGACCGGGGGATCCTACGAGCAGTACTTC.

This rearrangement joins TRBV19 to TRBJ1-1, with 10 nucleotides matching TRBD1. Per the germline V gene, CDR1 is LNHDA and CDR2 is SQIVND (reference sequence). CDR3 length: 14 residues. With V trimmed by 4 bases and J by 4 bases, 3 bases remained unmatched. CDR3 residues: CASSTRTGGTEAFF. CDR3 coding DNA: TGTGCCAGTAGTACGCGGACAGGGGGCACTGAAGCTTTCTTT.